The subject of this entry is one T cell receptor beta chain. The data belong to a study of OX40 agonist ivuxolimab in advanced cancers. The method was immunoSEQ multiplex PCR; TCRdb's version includes in-frame clones alone and lacks a portion of them. The top ten hold roughly 2.1% of the sample, which has tens of thousands of clones, about nine tenths seen once. The V gene's germline CDR1 is SEHNR and CDR2 FQNEAQ (reference sequence). The V and J ends lost 2 bases and 5 bases respectively, with 15 bases between them. This CDR3 is 15 amino acids long. The sample consisted of CD4+ or CD8+ T cells sorted from blood, taken in a trial of the OX40 agonist ivuxolimab. V is TRBV7-9 and J is TRBJ1-1; D may be TRBD1 (6 bases). This sequence originates from an adult with an advanced solid tumor such as melanoma, head and neck, liver or kidney cancer. The CDR3 loop is CASSLQGTEGTEAFF. DNA of the CDR3: TGTGCCAGCAGCTTACAGGGGACTGAGGGGACTGAAGCTTTCTTT. Full variable domain (rest looked up from reference TRBV7-9 and TRBJ1-1): DTGVSQNPRHKITKRGQNVTFRCDPISEHNRLYWYRQTLGQGPEFLTYFQNEAQLEKSRLLSDRFSAERPKGSFSTLEIQRTEQGDSAMYLCASSLQGTEGTEAFFGQGTRLTVV.